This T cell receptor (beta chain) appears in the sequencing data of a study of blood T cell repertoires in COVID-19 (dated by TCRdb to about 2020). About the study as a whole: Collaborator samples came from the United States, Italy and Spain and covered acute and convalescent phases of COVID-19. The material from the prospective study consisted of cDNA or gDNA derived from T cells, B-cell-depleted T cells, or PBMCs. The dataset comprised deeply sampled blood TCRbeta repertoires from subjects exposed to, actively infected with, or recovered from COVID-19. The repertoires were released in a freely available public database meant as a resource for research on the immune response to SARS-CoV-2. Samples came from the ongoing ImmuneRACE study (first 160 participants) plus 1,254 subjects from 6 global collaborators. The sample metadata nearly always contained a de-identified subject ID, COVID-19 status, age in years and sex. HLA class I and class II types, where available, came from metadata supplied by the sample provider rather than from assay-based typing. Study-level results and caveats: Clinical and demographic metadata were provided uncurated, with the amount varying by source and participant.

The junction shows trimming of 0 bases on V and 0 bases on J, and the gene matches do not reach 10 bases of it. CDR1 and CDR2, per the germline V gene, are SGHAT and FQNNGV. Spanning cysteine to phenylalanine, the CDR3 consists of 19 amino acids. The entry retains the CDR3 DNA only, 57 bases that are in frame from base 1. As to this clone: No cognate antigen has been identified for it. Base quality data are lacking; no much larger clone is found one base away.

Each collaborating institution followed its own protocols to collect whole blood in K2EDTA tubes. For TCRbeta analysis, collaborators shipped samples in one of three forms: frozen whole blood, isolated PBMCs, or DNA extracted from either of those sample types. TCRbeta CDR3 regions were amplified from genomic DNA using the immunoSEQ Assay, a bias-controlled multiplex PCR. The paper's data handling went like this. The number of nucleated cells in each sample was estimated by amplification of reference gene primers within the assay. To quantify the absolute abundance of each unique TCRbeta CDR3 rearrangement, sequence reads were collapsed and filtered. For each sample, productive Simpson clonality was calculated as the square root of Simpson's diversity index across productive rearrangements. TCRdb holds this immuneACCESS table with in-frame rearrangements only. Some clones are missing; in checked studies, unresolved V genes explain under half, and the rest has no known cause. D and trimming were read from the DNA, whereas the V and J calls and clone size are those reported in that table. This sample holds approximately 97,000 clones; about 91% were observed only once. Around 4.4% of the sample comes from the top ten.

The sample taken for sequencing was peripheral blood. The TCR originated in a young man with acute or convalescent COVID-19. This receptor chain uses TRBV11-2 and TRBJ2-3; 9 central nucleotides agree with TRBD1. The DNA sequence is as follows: TGTGCCAGCAGCTTAGATGGGTGGACAGGGGCGTCTAGCACAGATACGCAGTATTTT. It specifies CASSLDGWTGASSTDTQYF.